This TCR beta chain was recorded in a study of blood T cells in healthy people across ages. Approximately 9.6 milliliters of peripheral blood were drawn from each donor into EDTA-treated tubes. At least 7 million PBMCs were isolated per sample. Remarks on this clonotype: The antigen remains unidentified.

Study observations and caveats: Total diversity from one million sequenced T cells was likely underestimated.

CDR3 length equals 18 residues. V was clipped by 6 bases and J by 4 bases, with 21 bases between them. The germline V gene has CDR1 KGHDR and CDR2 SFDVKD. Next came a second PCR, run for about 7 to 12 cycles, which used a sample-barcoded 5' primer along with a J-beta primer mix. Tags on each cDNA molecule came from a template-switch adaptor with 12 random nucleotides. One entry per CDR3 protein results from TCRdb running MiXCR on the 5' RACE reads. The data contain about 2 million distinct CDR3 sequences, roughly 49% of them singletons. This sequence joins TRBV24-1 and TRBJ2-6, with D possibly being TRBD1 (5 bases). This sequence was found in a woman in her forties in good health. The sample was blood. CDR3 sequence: CATSPGIGPQAGANVLTF. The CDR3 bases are TGTGCCACCAGTCCAGGGATAGGGCCTCAGGCCGGGGCCAACGTCCTGACTTTC.